Below, 19 T cell receptor beta chains from the same sample are listed, as sequenced in a study of long-term antiretroviral therapy in people with HIV. The assay, immunoSEQ v3.0, was run at survey level. Produced via immunoSEQ multiplex PCR; TCRdb's table is partial and in-frame only. The sample includes roughly 16,000 clones, 85% of them seen just once. Sequencing used unsorted PBMCs, obtained 0.5 years after starting antiretroviral therapy. Receptors originate from a woman aged 40 to 50 with HIV.

This clone was counted a single time. This sequence joins TRBV28 and TRBJ1-3; D is ambiguous. CDR3 size: 18 residues. Trimming stripped 6 bases from V and 0 bases from J, with 21 bases between. Per the germline V gene, CDR1 is MDHEN and CDR2 is SYDVKM. The CDR3, as DNA: TGTGCCAGCAGCCCAAGCCCCGGCCGGGAGTCCTCTGGAAACACCATATATTTT. This encodes CASSPSPGRESSGNTIYF.

The chain employs TRBV27 and TRBJ1-3; D is perhaps TRBD1 (5 bases). The germline V gene encodes CDR1 MNHEY and CDR2 SMNVEV (reference sequence). The ends were cut back, 8 bases at V and 0 bases at J, with 14 bases in the middle. This CDR3 comprises 15 residues. CDR3: CASGYLGVSGNTIYF. CDR3 DNA: TGTGCCAGCGGCTACCTAGGGGTCTCTGGAAACACCATATATTTT.

To note about this clone: The same CDR3 can be traced to other DNA sequences in this sample. The chain uses TRBV27 and TRBJ1-1, with 7 positions matching TRBD1. V was clipped by 5 bases and J by 1 base; unmatched bases: 4. Per the germline V gene, CDR1 is MNHEY and CDR2 is SMNVEV (reference sequence). This CDR3 comprises 14 residues. This CDR3 is CASSPGTANTEAFF. CDR3 bases: TGTGCCAGCAGTCCCGGGACAGCGAACACTGAAGCTTTCTTT.

By share of the sample, this clone is medium-sized. This chain connects TRBV5-6 to TRBJ1-2; D unclear. Germline CDR1 is SGHDT and CDR2 is YYEEEE. V was pared by 0 bases and J by 0 bases, with 6 bases between. This CDR3 comprises 14 residues. The CDR3 nucleotides read TGTGCCAGCAGCTTGGGCGGAGCTAACTATGGCTACACCTTC. Encoded protein: CASSLGGANYGYTF.

The chain employs TRBV19 and TRBJ2-1; 7 bases match TRBD1. This CDR3 spans 16 amino acids. CDR1 LNHDA and CDR2 SQIVND come from the germline V gene (reference sequence). The V segment lost 1 base and the J segment 2 bases; nucleotides outside the gene matches: 5. CDR3 nucleotides: TGTGCCAGTAGTATAGGCGGCCAGGGGGCCTACAATGAGCAGTTCTTC. Its protein product is CASSIGGQGAYNEQFF.

V usage is TRBV6-5 and J usage is TRBJ1-4; D unclear. The germline V gene encodes CDR1 MNHEY and CDR2 SVGAGI. The CDR3 is 15 amino acids. Trimming left V 2 bases short and J 1 base short, with 8 bases between. The CDR3 sequence: CASSYGILTNEKLFF. In nucleotides, the CDR3 is TGTGCCAGCAGTTACGGTATCCTAACTAATGAAAAACTGTTTTTT.

This clone was detected a few times. The CDR3 protein is CASSKVGQDPHEQYF. CDR3 in DNA: TGTGCCAGCAGCAAAGTGGGACAAGACCCACACGAGCAGTACTTC. This chain uses TRBV21-1 with TRBJ2-7; TRBD1, as called in the table, went unchecked against the DNA. TRBV21-1 is shown as a pseudogene. The CDR3 is made up of 15 amino acids.

This clone was detected only once. The chain is built from TRBV9 and TRBJ2-5; 8 positions agree with TRBD2. The CDR3 loop spans 17 amino acids. Per the germline V gene, CDR1 is SGDLS and CDR2 is YYNGEE. V gave up 5 bases and J gave up 4 bases; unmatched junction bases: 16. The DNA for the CDR3 is TGTGCCAGCAGTTCGGGACTATCATTCACTAGCGGAGAGACCCAGTACTTC. Protein product: CASSSGLSFTSGETQYF.

The chain joins TRBV5-1 to TRBJ2-7; D remains unclear. The V gene's germline CDR1 is SGHRS and CDR2 YFSETQ. Trimming left V 3 bases short and J 0 bases short, with 7 bases between. This CDR3 has 13 residues. CDR3 DNA: TGCGCCAGCAGCTCCCGGTTCTCCTACGAGCAGTACTTC. Translation: CASSSRFSYEQYF.

This chain joins TRBV6-1 and TRBJ2-1; 7 bases match TRBD2. The junction had 7 bases not matched to a gene; V was cut back by 6 bases and J by 5 bases. The CDR3 extends over 14 amino acids. Germline V gene data show CDR1 as MNHNS and CDR2 as SASEGT. The CDR3 loop reads CASRWSGVDNEQFF. CDR3 coding DNA: TGTGCCAGCAGGTGGAGCGGGGTAGACAATGAGCAGTTCTTC.

J is TRBJ2-7 and V is TRBV7-9; D is possibly TRBD2 (5 bases). Trimming stripped 5 bases from V and 2 bases from J, with 16 bases between. CDR3 size: 15 residues. CDR1 and CDR2 from the germline V gene are SEHNR and FQNEAQ (reference sequence). CDR3 amino acids: CASSPSGSGTYEQYF. CDR3 DNA sequence: TGTGCCAGCAGCCCCTCGGGGAGTGGGACCTACGAGCAGTACTTC. Together with reference TRBV7-9 and TRBJ2-7, the CDR3 gives the full variable domain: DTGVSQNPRHKITKRGQNVTFRCDPISEHNRLYWYRQTLGQGPEFLTYFQNEAQLEKSRLLSDRFSAERPKGSFSTLEIQRTEQGDSAMYLCASSPSGSGTYEQYFGPGTRLTVT.

This clone was counted a few times. The chain is built from TRBV5-8 and TRBJ2-7, with D tentatively TRBD2 (5 bases). V lost 5 bases to trimming and J lost 7 bases, with 16 bases between them. The CDR3 runs to 13 residues. Germline lookup yields CDR1 SGHTS and CDR2 YDEGEE. The CDR3 region is CASSPSDGLEQYF. The CDR3, as DNA: TGTGCCAGCAGTCCAAGCGATGGACTGGAGCAGTACTTC. Supplemented by reference TRBV5-8 and TRBJ2-7, the full variable domain reads EAGVTQSPTHLIKTRGQQATLRCSPISGHTSVYWYQQALGLGLQFLLWYDEGEERNRGNFPPRFSGRQFPNYSSELNVNALELEDSALYLCASSPSDGLEQYFGPGTRLTVT.

The sample holds one count of this clone. The chain links TRBV27 to TRBJ2-7; 9 bases line up with TRBD2. This CDR3 comprises 14 residues. CDR1 is MNHEY and CDR2 is SMNVEV in the germline V gene (reference sequence). V shed 7 bases and J 1 base; nucleotides not matched to a gene: 5. The CDR3 protein is CASNTAGGSYEQYF. As DNA, the CDR3 is TGTGCCAGCAATACAGCGGGAGGATCCTACGAGCAGTACTTC.

The V call is TRBV18, the J call TRBJ2-3; 7 bases are shared with TRBD2. CDR1 is KGHSH, CDR2 LQKENI, per germline. V gave up 0 bases and J gave up 2 bases; unmatched junction bases: 11. This CDR3 has 18 amino acids. The CDR3 loop is CASSPPINKRDNTDTQYF. Written as DNA, the CDR3 is TGTGCCAGCTCACCACCGATCAACAAGCGGGATAACACAGATACGCAGTATTTT.

This chain uses TRBV6-6 with TRBJ2-7, with 7 bases aligning to TRBD1. V was pared by 6 bases and J by 2 bases, with 7 bases of the junction left unmatched. Germline-derived CDR1 and CDR2 are MNHNY and SVGAGI (reference sequence). The length of the CDR3 is 14 residues. CDR3 protein: CASRDEGGAYEQYF. CDR3 sequence (DNA): TGTGCCAGCAGGGATGAAGGGGGCGCCTACGAGCAGTACTTC.

V and J are TRBV10-3 and TRBJ2-1, with D unclear. Trimming removed 0 bases from V and 2 bases from J, with 8 bases in between. The CDR3 has 15 residues. Germline-derived CDR1 and CDR2 are ENHRY and SYGVKD. CDR3 residues: CAISESVETYNEQFF. The CDR3 nucleotides read TGTGCCATCAGTGAGTCTGTAGAGACCTACAATGAGCAGTTCTTC.

This chain joins TRBV7-3 and TRBJ2-1; 8 bases are a match to TRBD2. The J segment lost 2 bases and the V segment lost 2 bases, leaving 5 bases of the junction unmatched. CDR1 is SGHTA, CDR2 FQGTGA, per germline. CDR3 length: 16 amino acids. CDR3 nucleotides: TGTGCCAGCAGCTTATTTGTTAGCGGGGCCTACAATGAGCAGTTCTTC. It codes for CASSLFVSGAYNEQFF. The full variable domain, rest sourced from reference TRBV7-3 and TRBJ2-1, is GAGVSQTPSNKVTEKGKYVELRCDPISGHTALYWYRQSLGQGPEFLIYFQGTGAADDSGLPNDRFFAVRPEGSVSTLKIQRTERGDSAVYLCASSLFVSGAYNEQFFGPGTRLTVL.

The rearrangement uses TRBV7-8 and TRBJ2-7; perhaps TRBD2 as D (5 bases). Trimming removed 4 bases from V and 7 bases from J, with 17 bases in between. This CDR3 contains 14 residues. In germline, CDR1 is SGHVS, CDR2 FQNEAQ. For the CDR3, the DNA is TGTGCCAGCAGCTACCGGACGGGAATGGGTGAGCAGTACTTC. Residues: CASSYRTGMGEQYF.

With respect to this clone: At one end, the junction sequence differs from germline, possibly due to a read error. The V call is TRBV5-5, the J call TRBJ1-1; unclear D gene. Germline-derived CDR1 and CDR2 are SGHKS and YYEKEE (reference sequence). This CDR3 region has 16 residues. Written as DNA, the CDR3 is TGTGCCAGCAGCTCGGTGGGCATTCAGTGGAACGCTGAAGCTTTCTTT. Its translation: CASSSVGIQWNAEAFF.